This passage covers 23 T cell receptor beta chains from one sample sequenced in a study of T cells after yellow fever vaccination (dated by TCRdb to the late 2010s). The intended sense of this specimen's treatment or condition label: live attenuated yellow fever vaccine strain. Library prep was done by 5' RACE. For sequencing, an Illumina NovaSeq 6000 was employed. TCRdb applied fastp at Q25 and MiXCR to the public reads, then kept only in-frame beta chains. Each record represents a unique CDR3 protein, reported with the most common genes and DNA among its rows. A total of about 320,000 distinct CDR3 sequences appear in this sample, about 11% of them only once. The top ten constitute approximately 3.3% of the sample. Sequenced here: CD4+ T cells sorted from PBMCs, sampled 45 days after the yellow fever booster vaccination. These receptors originate from a man younger than 35 who received the YFV17D yellow fever vaccine.

The rearrangement links TRBV7-2 to TRBJ2-5; D possibly corresponds to TRBD1 (6 bases). The length of the CDR3 is 15 residues. From germline, CDR1 is SGHTA and CDR2 FQGNSA. V lost 1 base, J lost 4 bases, and 13 bases lay in between. In DNA form, the CDR3 reads TGTGCCAGCAGCTTAGGAACAGGGTGGCGAGAGACCCAGTACTTC. Protein product: CASSLGTGWRETQYF.

J is TRBJ2-5 and V is TRBV7-2; possible D gene TRBD2, 7 bases. Germline V gene data show CDR1 as SGHTA and CDR2 as FQGNSA. V lost 3 bases to trimming and J lost 4 bases, with 12 bases between them. This CDR3 comprises 14 residues. In nucleotides, the CDR3 is TGTGCCAGCAGCTTTAACGGGGGGCGAGAGACCCAGTACTTC. Residues: CASSFNGGRETQYF.

The chain uses TRBV11-2 and TRBJ2-6; D is undetermined. The CDR3 sequence is 15 residues long. CDR1 and CDR2 (germline): SGHAT, FQNNGV. V lost 3 bases, J lost 1 base, and 7 bases lay in between. CDR3 sequence: CASSFTMSGANVLTF. DNA of the CDR3: TGTGCCAGCAGCTTCACAATGTCTGGGGCCAACGTCCTGACTTTC.

The chain has TRBV6-5 and TRBJ2-5, with 10 bases lining up with TRBD2. The CDR3 is 16 amino acids. The junction had 11 bases not matched to a gene; V was cut back by 6 bases and J by 4 bases. The V gene's germline CDR1 is MNHEY and CDR2 SVGAGI. The CDR3 loop is CASRLNSGGPGETQYF. The CDR3 nucleotides are TGTGCCAGCAGGCTAAATAGCGGGGGGCCCGGAGAGACCCAGTACTTC.

This clonotype was counted a few times. The V call is TRBV30, the J call TRBJ2-3, with a tentative D call TRBD1 (5 bases). This CDR3 is built from 14 residues. Trimming took 6 bases from V and 0 from J, leaving 13 bases between them. The V gene's germline CDR1 is GTSNPN and CDR2 SVGIG (reference sequence). Here the CDR3 reads CACRATASTDTQYF. CDR3 nucleotides: TGTGCCTGCAGGGCTACCGCTAGCACAGATACGCAGTATTTT.

The V gene is TRBV18, the J gene TRBJ1-6; D is perhaps TRBD1 (6 bases). The CDR3 has 16 residues. The V gene's germline CDR1 is KGHSH and CDR2 LQKENI. V lost 0 bases and J lost 9, with 15 bases in between. CDR3 DNA: TGTGCCAGCTCACCACCAGGGACATCGGATCGTTCACCCCTCCACTTT. Translated, it gives CASSPPGTSDRSPLHF.

This clonotype was counted at least ten times. The chain employs TRBV5-1 and TRBJ2-5; tentatively, D is TRBD1 (6 bases). V dropped 4 bases and J dropped 1 base, with 14 bases sitting between them. Per the germline V gene, CDR1 is SGHRS and CDR2 is YFSETQ. The CDR3 has 15 amino acids. The CDR3 region is CASSPSGQLQETQYF. In DNA, the CDR3 is TGCGCCAGCAGCCCGTCCGGACAGCTCCAAGAGACCCAGTACTTC.

This clonotype was seen more than once but under ten times. The chain recombines TRBV4-3 with TRBJ1-3; D is uncertain. The ends were cut back, 1 base at V and 1 base at J, with 17 bases in the middle. Germline CDR1 reads LGHNA; CDR2 reads YSLEER. This CDR3 contains 18 residues. CDR3: CASSQGQGRRVSGNTIYF. As DNA, the CDR3 is TGCGCCAGCAGCCAAGGACAAGGGAGGAGGGTTTCTGGAAACACCATATATTTT.

The chain has TRBV28 and TRBJ2-7, with TRBD1 identical over 8 bases. CDR3 length: 14 amino acids. Germline V gene sequence: CDR1 MDHEN, CDR2 SYDVKM. After removal of 4 bases from V and 2 bases from J, the junction contained 4 bases not matched to a gene. This CDR3 reads CASSSGTGTYEQYV. CDR3 in DNA: TGTGCCAGCAGTTCCGGGACAGGAACCTACGAGCAGTACGTC.

This clonotype showed up many times. The chain links TRBV4-2 to TRBJ2-3; possible D gene TRBD2, 7 bases. This CDR3 contains 15 residues. The germline V gene has CDR1 LGHNA and CDR2 YNFKEQ. V shed 1 base and J shed 5 bases, with 13 bases lying between them. The CDR3 DNA is TGTGCCAGCAGCCAAGCTGCGGGGGCCGGAGATACGCAGTATTTT. Translated, it gives CASSQAAGAGDTQYF.

This clonotype appeared a few times. This rearrangement joins TRBV12-3 or TRBV12-4 to TRBJ2-7; D gene unclear. The CDR3 has 14 amino acids. The V gene lost 3 bases and the J gene lost 3 bases, with 12 bases spanning the gap. The CDR3 spells CASSLQDGLYEQYF. CDR3 DNA sequence: TGTGCCAGCAGTTTGCAGGACGGCCTCTACGAGCAGTACTTC.

V usage is TRBV6-2 or TRBV6-3 and J usage is TRBJ2-7; the match to TRBD1 covers 9 bases. Trimming took 2 bases from V and 3 from J; bases not matched to a gene: 5. This CDR3 is built from 15 residues. Per the germline V gene, CDR1 is MNHEY and CDR2 is SVGEGT. The CDR3 DNA is TGTGCCAGCAGTTACCCCGAGACAGGGGGCTACGAGCAGTACTTC. It encodes CASSYPETGGYEQYF.

The J gene is TRBJ1-6, the V gene TRBV7-3; 8 bases are a match to TRBD1. With 5 bases clipped from V and 5 bases from J, the junction kept 8 bases outside the gene matches. Germline V CDR1 and CDR2: SGHTA, FQGTGA. This CDR3 is 16 amino acids long. The CDR3 DNA follows: TGTGCCAGCAGCAGGACAGGGAGAAGAGATAATTCACCCCTCCACTTT. As protein: CASSRTGRRDNSPLHF.

There are a few counts of this clonotype. This chain uses TRBV12-3 or TRBV12-4 with TRBJ1-6, with D tentatively TRBD1 (6 bases). Trimming removed 3 bases from V and 3 bases from J, with 21 bases in between. The CDR3 contains 19 residues. The CDR3 DNA follows: TGTGCCAGCAGTTTTAGGGGGAGATTCGATGTCAACTATAATTCACCCCTCCACTTT. This sequence encodes CASSFRGRFDVNYNSPLHF.

This clonotype was seen a handful of times. The rearrangement uses TRBV23-1 and TRBJ2-2; tentatively, D is TRBD1 (5 bases). TRBV23-1 falls under the ORF class, with uncertain function. The CDR3 loop spans 15 amino acids. Deletions cut 3 bases from V and 8 bases from J, with 16 bases between. The CDR3 is CASSHPSGHRGELFF. CDR3 nucleotides: TGCGCCAGCAGTCACCCCTCAGGGCATCGGGGGGAGCTGTTTTTT.

This clonotype was seen a few times. V usage is TRBV6-2 or TRBV6-3 and J usage is TRBJ1-1; no clear D gene. Per germline, CDR1 MNHEY and CDR2 SVGEGT. The germline V and J ends were trimmed by 0 bases and 7 bases, with 9 bases remaining between them. This CDR3 is built from 13 residues. CDR3 DNA: TGTGCCAGCAGTTACTCTCCGAGATTTGAAGCTTTCTTT. Residues: CASSYSPRFEAFF.

V gene TRBV18 combines with J gene TRBJ1-6; 7 nucleotides match TRBD1. The V segment lost 4 bases and the J segment 8 bases; nucleotides outside the gene matches: 8. The CDR3 covers 15 residues. Germline V gene lookup returns CDR1 KGHSH and CDR2 LQKENI. This chain's CDR3 is CASSLLGGIDSPLHF. The CDR3 coding sequence is TGTGCCAGCTCACTATTAGGGGGCATCGATTCACCCCTCCACTTT.

This sequence joins TRBV7-9 and TRBJ1-6; 7 nucleotides agree with TRBD1. J lost 4 bases, V lost 4 bases, and 7 bases had no gene match. The CDR3 is 16 amino acids. CDR1 is SEHNR, CDR2 FQNEAQ, per germline (reference sequence). Here the CDR3 reads CASSYNPQGYNSPLHF. In DNA form, the CDR3 reads TGTGCCAGCAGCTACAATCCACAGGGGTATAATTCACCCCTCCACTTT.

V gene TRBV7-6 combines with J gene TRBJ2-3; D is unresolved. In germline, CDR1 is SGHVS, CDR2 FNYEAQ. The CDR3 is made up of 14 amino acids. Trimming removed 2 bases at V and 1 base at J, with 7 bases between. CDR3 protein: CASSLTPGTDTQYF. The CDR3 bases are TGTGCCAGCAGCTTAACACCGGGCACAGATACGCAGTATTTT.

This clonotype turned up a few times. J is TRBJ1-1 and V is TRBV7-2; D is unclear. The CDR3 consists of 14 residues. The germline V and J ends were trimmed by 4 bases and 10 bases, with 19 bases remaining between them. Germline values: CDR1 SGHTA, CDR2 FQGNSA. The CDR3 nucleotides read TGTGCCAGCAGCTGGAGGGATCCAGGCGAGGGAGCTTTCTTT. This gives the protein CASSWRDPGEGAFF.

This clonotype has a handful of counts. The chain joins TRBV4-3 to TRBJ2-2, with 15 bases matching TRBD2. This CDR3 is built from 21 residues. V shed 2 bases, J shed 0 bases, and the junction held 10 bases outside the gene matches. Germline CDR1 reads LGHNA; CDR2 reads YSLEER. The CDR3 DNA reads TGCGCCAGCAGCCAAAAGGCAGTGGGACTAGCGGGGGGCGCGAACACCGGGGAGCTGTTTTTT. Translated, it gives CASSQKAVGLAGGANTGELFF.

Only a few counts were recorded for this clonotype. J is TRBJ2-7 and V is TRBV3-2; TRBD1 was called by the table and not checked on the DNA. TRBV3-2 is termed a pseudogene. This CDR3 is 15 amino acids long. The CDR3 loop is CASSRFHLRGHEQYF. In nucleotides, the CDR3 is TGTGCCAGCAGCCGCTTTCATTTGCGGGGCCACGAGCAGTACTTC.

A few counts support this clonotype. V is TRBV6-6 and J is TRBJ2-7, with D tentatively TRBD1 (6 bases). Germline CDR1 is MNHNY and CDR2 is SVGAGI (reference sequence). The V gene lost 3 bases and the J gene lost 2 bases, with 8 bases spanning the gap. The CDR3 length is 13 residues. CDR3 sequence reads: CASSYQGTYEQYV. The CDR3 DNA follows: TGTGCCAGCAGTTATCAGGGGACCTACGAGCAGTACGTC.